This paragraph reports one T cell receptor beta chain. The sample originates from a study of monozygotic twins with inflammatory bowel disease. CDR3 length: 13 residues. Per germline, CDR1 MDHEN and CDR2 SYDVKM. Eight separate reactions per sample yielded the cDNA. TCRdb reanalyzed the 5' RACE reads and collapses them to one entry per CDR3 protein, without DNA. The table lists 150,000 to 200,000 distinct CDR3 sequences. This TCR derives from a human donor with ulcerative colitis or Crohn's disease, or a healthy co-twin of an affected twin (not recorded which). The chain carries TRBV28 and TRBJ2-7. Sample: blood. The CDR3 spells CASSLHPSYEQYF.